The subject of this entry is one T cell receptor beta chain. The junction had 14 bases not matched to a gene; V was cut back by 7 bases and J by 5 bases. CDR3 size: 15 residues. Germline V lookup: CDR1 SQVTM, CDR2 ANQGSEA. These data are taken from a study of control samples from healthy donors and cancer patients. The repertoire was sequenced with immunoSEQ multiplex PCR; TCRdb's copy has only in-frame clones and lacks some. The sample lists tens of thousands of clones; around 94% were seen once. The clonotype was recovered from a man in his thirties or forties in good health. V gene TRBV29-1 combines with J gene TRBJ2-7; the match to TRBD1 covers 10 bases. The material sequenced was blood. The CDR3 region has the DNA TGCAGCGCTTTTTTCCGGGACAGGGGTTCCCACGAGCAGTACTTC. This encodes CSAFFRDRGSHEQYF.